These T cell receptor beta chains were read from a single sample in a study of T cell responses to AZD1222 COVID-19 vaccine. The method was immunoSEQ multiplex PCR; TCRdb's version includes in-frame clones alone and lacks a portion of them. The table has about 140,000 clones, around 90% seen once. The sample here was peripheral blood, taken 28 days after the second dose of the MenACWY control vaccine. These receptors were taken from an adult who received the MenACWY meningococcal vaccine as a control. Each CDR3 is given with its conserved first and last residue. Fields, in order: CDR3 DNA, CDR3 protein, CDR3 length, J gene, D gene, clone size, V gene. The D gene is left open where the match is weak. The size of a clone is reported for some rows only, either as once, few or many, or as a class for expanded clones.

CDR3 DNA: TGTGCCAGTACAGGGGCGTATTCTGGAAACACCATATATTTT; CDR3 protein: CASTGAYSGNTIYF; CDR3 length: 14; J gene: TRBJ1-3; D gene: TRBD1; clone size: -; V gene: TRBV6-5
CDR3 DNA: TGCAGCGTGACCCCCCCGGGACACTCGATCCATGAGCAGTTCTTC; CDR3 protein: CSVTPPGHSIHEQFF; CDR3 length: 15; J gene: TRBJ2-1; D gene: -; clone size: -; V gene: TRBV29-1
CDR3 DNA: TGTGCCACCAAACCGGGACTGACTGAAAAACTGTTTTTT; CDR3 protein: CATKPGLTEKLFF; CDR3 length: 13; J gene: TRBJ1-4; D gene: -; clone size: -; V gene: TRBV15
CDR3 DNA: TGTGCCAGCAGTTCAGCGGGAGCCGGGGCCAACGTCCTGACTTTC; CDR3 protein: CASSSAGAGANVLTF; CDR3 length: 15; J gene: TRBJ2-6; D gene: TRBD2; clone size: few; V gene: TRBV6-2/TRBV6-3
CDR3 DNA: TGTGCCTGGGGACAGAGATCCTACGAGCAGTACTTC; CDR3 protein: CAWGQRSYEQYF; CDR3 length: 12; J gene: TRBJ2-7; D gene: -; clone size: -; V gene: TRBV30
CDR3 DNA: TGTGCCAGCAGTCGTTTCCCAACAGGGAGCTATAATTCACCCCTCCACTTT; CDR3 protein: CASSRFPTGSYNSPLHF; CDR3 length: 17; J gene: TRBJ1-6; D gene: -; clone size: -; V gene: TRBV28
CDR3 DNA: TGTGCCAGTAGTATCTCCCGGGACGGGAATTCACCCCTCCACTTT; CDR3 protein: CASSISRDGNSPLHF; CDR3 length: 15; J gene: TRBJ1-6; D gene: -; clone size: -; V gene: TRBV19
CDR3 DNA: TGTGCCTGGAGGGTGGGTCCTGAAGCTTTCTTT; CDR3 protein: CAWRVGPEAFF; CDR3 length: 11; J gene: TRBJ1-1; D gene: -; clone size: once; V gene: TRBV30
CDR3 DNA: TGCGCCAGCAGTTCTGGGTCGTCGGGCGAGCAGTACTTC; CDR3 protein: CASSSGSSGEQYF; CDR3 length: 13; J gene: TRBJ2-7; D gene: -; clone size: -; V gene: TRBV4-3
CDR3 DNA: TGTGCCAGCAGCCGAGGGAGGACTGCAGAGACCCAGTACTTC; CDR3 protein: CASSRGRTAETQYF; CDR3 length: 14; J gene: TRBJ2-5; D gene: -; clone size: -; V gene: TRBV7-8